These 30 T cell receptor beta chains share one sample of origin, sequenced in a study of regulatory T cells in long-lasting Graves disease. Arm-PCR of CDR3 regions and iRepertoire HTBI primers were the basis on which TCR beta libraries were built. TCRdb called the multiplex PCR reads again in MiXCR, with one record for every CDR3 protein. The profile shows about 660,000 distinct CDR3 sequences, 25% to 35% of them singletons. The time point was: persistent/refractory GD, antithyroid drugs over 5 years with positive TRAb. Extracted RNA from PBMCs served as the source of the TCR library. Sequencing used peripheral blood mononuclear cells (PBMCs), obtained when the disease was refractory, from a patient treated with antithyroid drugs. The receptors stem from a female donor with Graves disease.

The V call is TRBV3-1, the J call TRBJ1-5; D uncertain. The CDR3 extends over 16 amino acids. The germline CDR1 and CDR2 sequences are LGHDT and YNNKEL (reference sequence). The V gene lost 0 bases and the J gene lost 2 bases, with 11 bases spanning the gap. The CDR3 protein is CASSQDLRGGNQPQHF. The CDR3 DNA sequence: TGTGCCAGCAGCCAAGATCTTCGTGGCGGCAATCAGCCCCAGCATTTT. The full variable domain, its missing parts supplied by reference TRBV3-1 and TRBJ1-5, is DTAVSQTPKYLVTQMGNDKSIKCEQNLGHDTMYWYKQDSKKFLKIMFSYNNKELIINETVPNRFSPKSPDKAHLNLHINSLELGDSAVYFCASSQDLRGGNQPQHFGDGTRLSIL.

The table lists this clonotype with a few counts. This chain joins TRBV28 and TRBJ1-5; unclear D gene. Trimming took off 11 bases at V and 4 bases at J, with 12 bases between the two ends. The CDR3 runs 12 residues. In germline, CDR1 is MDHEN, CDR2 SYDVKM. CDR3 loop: CAGKLGNQPQHF. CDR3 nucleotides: TGTGCCGGAAAACTGGGAAATCAGCCCCAGCATTTT.

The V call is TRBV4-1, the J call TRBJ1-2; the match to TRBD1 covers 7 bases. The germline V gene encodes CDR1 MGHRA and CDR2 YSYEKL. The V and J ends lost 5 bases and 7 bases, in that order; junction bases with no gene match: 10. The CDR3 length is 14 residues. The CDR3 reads CASSFPKGGGGYTF. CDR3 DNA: TGCGCCAGCAGCTTTCCCAAAGGGGGCGGTGGCTACACCTTC.

The CDR3 nucleotides read TGCAGTGCTATGCCCGGGTCTCGGTGGGAGACCCAGTACTTC. Translated: CSAMPGSRWETQYF. The chain combines TRBV20-1 with TRBJ2-5; unclear D gene. The CDR3 length is 14 residues. Trimming pared 4 bases from V and 5 bases from J, leaving 17 bases between. In germline, CDR1 is DFQATT, CDR2 SNEGSKA (reference sequence).

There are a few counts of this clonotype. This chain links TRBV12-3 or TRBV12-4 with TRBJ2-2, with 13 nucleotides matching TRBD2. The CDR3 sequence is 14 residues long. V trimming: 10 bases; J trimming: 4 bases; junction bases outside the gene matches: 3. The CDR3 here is CATGLAGATGELFF. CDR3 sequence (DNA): TGTGCCACCGGACTAGCGGGAGCCACCGGGGAGCTGTTTTTT.

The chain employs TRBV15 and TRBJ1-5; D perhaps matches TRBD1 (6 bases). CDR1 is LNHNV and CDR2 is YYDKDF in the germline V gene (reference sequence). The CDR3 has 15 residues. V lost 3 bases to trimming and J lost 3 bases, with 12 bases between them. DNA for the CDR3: TGTGCCACCAGCAGTGAAGGACAGTTCAATCAGCCCCAGCATTTT. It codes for CATSSEGQFNQPQHF.

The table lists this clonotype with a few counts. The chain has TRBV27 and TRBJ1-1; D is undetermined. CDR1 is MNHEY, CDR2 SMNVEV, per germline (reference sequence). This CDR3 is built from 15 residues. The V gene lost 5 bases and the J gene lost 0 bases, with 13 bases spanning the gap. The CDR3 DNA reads TGTGCCAGCAGTACCCGGACGGTAATGAACACTGAAGCTTTCTTT. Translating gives CASSTRTVMNTEAFF.

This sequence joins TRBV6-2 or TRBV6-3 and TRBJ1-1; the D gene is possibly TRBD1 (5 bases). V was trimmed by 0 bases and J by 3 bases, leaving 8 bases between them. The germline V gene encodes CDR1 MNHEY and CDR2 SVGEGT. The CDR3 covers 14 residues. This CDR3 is CASSYSQGDTEAFF. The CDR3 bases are TGTGCCAGCAGTTACTCCCAGGGAGACACTGAAGCTTTCTTT.

The CDR3 reads CASGLTSGRGNEQFF. DNA of the CDR3: TGTGCTAGTGGTCTGACTAGCGGGAGAGGCAATGAGCAGTTCTTC. The rearrangement links TRBV12-5 to TRBJ2-1, with 12 bases aligning to TRBD2. Germline loops: CDR1 LGHNT, CDR2 FRNRAP. Trimming removed 5 bases from V and 6 bases from J; junction bases left unmatched: 5. This CDR3 region has 15 residues.

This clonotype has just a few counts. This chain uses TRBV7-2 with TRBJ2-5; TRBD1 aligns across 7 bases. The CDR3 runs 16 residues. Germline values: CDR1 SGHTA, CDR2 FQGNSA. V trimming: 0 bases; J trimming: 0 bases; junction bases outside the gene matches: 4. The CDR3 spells CASSLARGQHQETQYF. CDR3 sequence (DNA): TGTGCCAGCAGCTTAGCGAGGGGACAGCACCAAGAGACCCAGTACTTC. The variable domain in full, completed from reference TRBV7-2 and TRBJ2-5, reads GAGVSQSPSNKVTEKGKDVELRCDPISGHTALYWYRQSLGQGLEFLIYFQGNSAPDKSGLPSDRFSAERTGGSVSTLTIQRTQQEDSAVYLCASSLARGQHQETQYFGPGTRLLVL.

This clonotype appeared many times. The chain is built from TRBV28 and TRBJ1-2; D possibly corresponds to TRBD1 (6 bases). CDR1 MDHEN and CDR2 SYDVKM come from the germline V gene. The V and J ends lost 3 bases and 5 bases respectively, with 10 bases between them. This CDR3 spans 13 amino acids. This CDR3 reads CASSFRTDYGYTF. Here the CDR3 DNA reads TGTGCCAGCAGTTTCCGGACAGATTATGGCTACACCTTC.

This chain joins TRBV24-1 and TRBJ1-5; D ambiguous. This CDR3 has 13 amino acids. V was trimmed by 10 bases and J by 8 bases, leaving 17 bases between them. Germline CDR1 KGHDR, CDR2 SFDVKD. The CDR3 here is CATSTSGGEPQHF. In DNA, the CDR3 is TGTGCCACGTCTACATCAGGTGGGGAGCCCCAGCATTTT.

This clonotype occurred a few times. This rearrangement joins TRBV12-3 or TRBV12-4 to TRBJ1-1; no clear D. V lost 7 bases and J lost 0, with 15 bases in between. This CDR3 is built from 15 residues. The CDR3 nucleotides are TGTGCCAGCAATATACGGCAACTTATGAACACTGAAGCTTTCTTT. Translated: CASNIRQLMNTEAFF.

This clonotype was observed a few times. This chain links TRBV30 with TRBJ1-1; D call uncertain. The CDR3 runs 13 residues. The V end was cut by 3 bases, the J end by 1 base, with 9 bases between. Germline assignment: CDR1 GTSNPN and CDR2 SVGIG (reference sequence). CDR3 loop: CAWRGRTNTEAFF. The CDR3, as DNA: TGTGCCTGGAGAGGGCGGACGAACACTGAAGCTTTCTTT.

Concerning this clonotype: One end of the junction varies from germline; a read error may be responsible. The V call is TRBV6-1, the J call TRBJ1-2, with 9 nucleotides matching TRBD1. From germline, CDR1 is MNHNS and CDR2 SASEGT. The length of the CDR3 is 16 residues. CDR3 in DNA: TGTGCCAACAGTGCAACCTCCGGGACAGGGAGCTTTAGCTACACCTTC. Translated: CANSATSGTGSFSYTF.

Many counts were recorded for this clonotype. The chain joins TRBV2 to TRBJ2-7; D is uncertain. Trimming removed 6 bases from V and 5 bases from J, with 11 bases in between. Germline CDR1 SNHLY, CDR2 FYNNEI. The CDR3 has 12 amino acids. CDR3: CASRGSSHEQYF. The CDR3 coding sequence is TGTGCCAGCAGGGGTAGTAGTCACGAGCAGTACTTC.

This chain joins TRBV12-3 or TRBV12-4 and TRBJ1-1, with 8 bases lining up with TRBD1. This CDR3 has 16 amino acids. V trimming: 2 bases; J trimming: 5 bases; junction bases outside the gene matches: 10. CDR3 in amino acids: CASSLLPPRQGTEAFF. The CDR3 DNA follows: TGTGCCAGCAGTTTACTACCCCCTCGACAGGGGACTGAAGCTTTCTTT.

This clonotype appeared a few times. The CDR3 loop is CASATGQTTPSGNTIYF. The CDR3 nucleotides read TGTGCCAGCGCGACGGGACAGACGACGCCCTCTGGAAACACCATATATTTT. The gene calls are TRBV19 and TRBJ1-3; 7 bases map to TRBD1. CDR1 LNHDA and CDR2 SQIVND come from the germline V gene (reference sequence). This CDR3 is built from 17 residues. The ends lost 9 bases at V and 0 bases at J; junction bases unmatched: 14. Full variable domain (rest looked up from reference TRBV19 and TRBJ1-3): DGGITQSPKYLFRKEGQNVTLSCEQNLNHDAMYWYRQDPGQGLRLIYYSQIVNDFQKGDIAEGYSVSREKKESFPLTVTSAQKNPTAFYLCASATGQTTPSGNTIYFGEGSWLTVV.

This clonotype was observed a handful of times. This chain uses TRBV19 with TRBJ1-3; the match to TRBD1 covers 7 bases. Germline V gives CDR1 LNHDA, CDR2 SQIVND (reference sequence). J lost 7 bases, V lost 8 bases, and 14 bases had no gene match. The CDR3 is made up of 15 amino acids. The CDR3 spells CASDTQGGTRNTIYF. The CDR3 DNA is TGTGCCAGTGATACCCAGGGGGGGACTCGGAACACCATATATTTT.

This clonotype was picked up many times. The CDR3 reads CASSFKGGPVYGYTF. CDR3 bases: TGTGCCAGCAGTTTTAAAGGGGGACCGGTCTATGGCTACACCTTC. V and J are TRBV28 and TRBJ1-2; possible D gene TRBD1, 6 bases. V dropped 3 bases and J dropped 4 bases, with 15 bases sitting between them. Germline CDR1 reads MDHEN; CDR2 reads SYDVKM. The CDR3 totals 15 residues.

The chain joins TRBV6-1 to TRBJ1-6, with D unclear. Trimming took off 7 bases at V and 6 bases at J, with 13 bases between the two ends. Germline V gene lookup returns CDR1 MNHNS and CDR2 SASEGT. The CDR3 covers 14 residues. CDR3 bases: TGTGCCAGCACCCCGCGCCACCTTAATTCACCCCTCCACTTT. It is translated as CASTPRHLNSPLHF.

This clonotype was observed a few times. The CDR3 spells CASSEGNGRWDSLHF. CDR3 coding DNA: TGTGCCAGCAGTGAAGGGAACGGAAGGTGGGACAGCCTCCACTTT. The chain carries TRBV6-1 and TRBJ1-6; 7 bases are a match to TRBD1. The CDR3 has 15 residues. In germline, CDR1 is MNHNS, CDR2 SASEGT. V shed 1 base, J shed 15 bases, and the junction held 12 bases outside the gene matches.

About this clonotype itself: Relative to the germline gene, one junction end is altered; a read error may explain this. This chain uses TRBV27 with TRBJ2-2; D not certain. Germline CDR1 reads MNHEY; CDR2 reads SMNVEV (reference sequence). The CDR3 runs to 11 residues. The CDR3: CTSSSTGELFF. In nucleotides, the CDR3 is TGTACCAGCAGTAGCACCGGGGAGCTGTTTTTT.

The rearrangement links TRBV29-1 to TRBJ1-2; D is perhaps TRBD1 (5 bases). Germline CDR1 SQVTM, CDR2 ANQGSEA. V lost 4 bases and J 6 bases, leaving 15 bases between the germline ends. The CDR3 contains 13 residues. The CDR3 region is CSVGGSGRDGYTF. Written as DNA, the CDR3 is TGCAGCGTTGGGGGCTCAGGGAGGGATGGCTACACCTTC.

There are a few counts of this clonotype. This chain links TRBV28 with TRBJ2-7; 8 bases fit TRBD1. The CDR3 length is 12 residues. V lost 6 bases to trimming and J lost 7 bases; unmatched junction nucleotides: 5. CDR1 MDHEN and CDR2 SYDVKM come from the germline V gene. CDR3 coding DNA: TGTGCCAGCAGCCGGACAGGGAAGGAGCAGTACTTC. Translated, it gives CASSRTGKEQYF.

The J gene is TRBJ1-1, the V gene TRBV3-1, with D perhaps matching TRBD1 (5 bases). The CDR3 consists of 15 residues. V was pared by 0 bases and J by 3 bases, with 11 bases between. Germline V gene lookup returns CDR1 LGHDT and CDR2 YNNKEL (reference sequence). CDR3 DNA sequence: TGTGCCAGCAGCCAAGAGGCACAGGAGGACACTGAAGCTTTCTTT. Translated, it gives CASSQEAQEDTEAFF.

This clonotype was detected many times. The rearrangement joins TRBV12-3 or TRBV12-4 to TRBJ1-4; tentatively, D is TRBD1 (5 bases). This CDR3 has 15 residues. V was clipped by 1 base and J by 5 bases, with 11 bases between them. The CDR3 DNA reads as TGTGCCAGCAGTTTAGTCGGGACGGGGAATGAAAAACTGTTTTTT. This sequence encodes CASSLVGTGNEKLFF.

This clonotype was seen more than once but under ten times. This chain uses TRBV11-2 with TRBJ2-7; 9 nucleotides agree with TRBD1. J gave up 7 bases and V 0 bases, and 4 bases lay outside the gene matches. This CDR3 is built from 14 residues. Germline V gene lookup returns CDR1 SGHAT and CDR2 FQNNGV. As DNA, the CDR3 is TGTGCCAGCAGCTTAGAACAGGGGGCGCGTGAGCAGTACTTC. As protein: CASSLEQGAREQYF.

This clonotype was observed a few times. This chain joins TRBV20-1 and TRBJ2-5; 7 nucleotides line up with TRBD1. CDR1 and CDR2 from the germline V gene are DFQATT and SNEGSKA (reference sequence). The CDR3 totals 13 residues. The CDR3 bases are TGCAGCACCCTCAAACAGGGGCACGAGACCCAGTACTTC. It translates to CSTLKQGHETQYF.

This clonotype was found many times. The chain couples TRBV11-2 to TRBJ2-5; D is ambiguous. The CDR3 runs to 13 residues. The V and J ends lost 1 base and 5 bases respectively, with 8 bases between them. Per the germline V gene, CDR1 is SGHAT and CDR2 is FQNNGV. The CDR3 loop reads CASSLGRRETQYF. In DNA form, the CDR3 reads TGTGCCAGCAGCTTAGGCCGTAGGGAGACCCAGTACTTC.